This T cell receptor (beta chain) was sequenced during a study of patients and donors after allogeneic stem cell transplantation. TCRdb redid the calling of the RT-PCR reads with MiXCR, one entry per CDR3 protein. Among about a million distinct CDR3 sequences listed, about 20% were seen once. This clonotype was found a few times. CDR1 DFQATT and CDR2 SNEGSKA come from the germline V gene (reference sequence). V was shortened by 0 bases and J by 5 bases, with 14 bases between the two germline ends. This CDR3 contains 14 residues. This rearrangement joins TRBV20-1 to TRBJ2-7, with D tentatively TRBD1 (6 bases). Source material: blood, either unsorted or a sorted T cell fraction (not recorded which). The receptor's source is a human donor who was either an allogeneic HSCT recipient or a stem cell or donor lymphocyte infusion donor (not recorded which). It is not recorded whose cells these are; they may come from a transplant donor. In nucleotides, the CDR3 is TGCAGTGCTAGAGATTACAGGGTAGCCCACGAGCAGTACTTC. Protein sequence: CSARDYRVAHEQYF.